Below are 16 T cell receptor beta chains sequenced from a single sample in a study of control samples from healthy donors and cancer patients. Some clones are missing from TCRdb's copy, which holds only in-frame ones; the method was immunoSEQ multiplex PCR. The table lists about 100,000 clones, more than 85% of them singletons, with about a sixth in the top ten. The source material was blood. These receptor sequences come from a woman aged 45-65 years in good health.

This CDR3 is CASSSQDRGGTEAFF. The DNA of the CDR3 is TGTGCCAGCAGCTCTCAGGACAGGGGAGGCACTGAAGCTTTCTTT. This chain links TRBV5-4 with TRBJ1-1; 9 bases are shared with TRBD1. The CDR3 has 15 amino acids. V gave up 3 bases and J gave up 4 bases; unmatched junction bases: 7. In germline, CDR1 is SGHNT, CDR2 YYREEE (reference sequence). Complete variable domain (other parts from reference TRBV5-4 and TRBJ1-1): ETGVTQSPTHLIKTRGQQVTLRCSSQSGHNTVSWYQQALGQGPQFIFQYYREEENGRGNFPPRFSGLQFPNYSSELNVNALELDDSALYLCASSSQDRGGTEAFFGQGTRLTVV.

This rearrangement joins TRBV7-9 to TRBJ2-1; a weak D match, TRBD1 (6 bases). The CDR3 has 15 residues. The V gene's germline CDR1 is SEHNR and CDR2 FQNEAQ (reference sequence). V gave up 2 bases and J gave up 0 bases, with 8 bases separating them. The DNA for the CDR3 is TGTGCCAGCAGCTTAAGGGGGAGCTCCTACAATGAGCAGTTCTTC. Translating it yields CASSLRGSSYNEQFF.

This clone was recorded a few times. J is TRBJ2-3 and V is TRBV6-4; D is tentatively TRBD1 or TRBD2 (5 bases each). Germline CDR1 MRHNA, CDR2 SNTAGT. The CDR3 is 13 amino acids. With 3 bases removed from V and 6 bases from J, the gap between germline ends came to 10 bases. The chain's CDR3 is CASSEGVADTQYF. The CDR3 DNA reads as TGTGCCAGCAGTGAGGGGGTCGCCGATACGCAGTATTTT.

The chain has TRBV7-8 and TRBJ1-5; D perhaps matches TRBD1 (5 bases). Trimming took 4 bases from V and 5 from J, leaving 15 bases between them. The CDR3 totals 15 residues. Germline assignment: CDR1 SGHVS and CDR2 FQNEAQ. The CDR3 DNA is TGTGCCAGCAGCTCCACGTGGGGGGGAGATCAGCCCCAGCATTTT. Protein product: CASSSTWGGDQPQHF.

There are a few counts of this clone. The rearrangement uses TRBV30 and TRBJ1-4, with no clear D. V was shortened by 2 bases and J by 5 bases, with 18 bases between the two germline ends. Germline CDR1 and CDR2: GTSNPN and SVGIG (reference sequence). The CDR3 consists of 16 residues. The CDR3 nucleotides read TGTGCCTGGAGTCTAGTACTTTCGGGGAGGAATGAAAAACTGTTTTTT. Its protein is CAWSLVLSGRNEKLFF.

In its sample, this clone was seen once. The CDR3 protein is CASSIFRTSGNTIYF. The CDR3 DNA is TGTGCCAGTAGTATCTTCAGAACCTCTGGAAACACCATATATTTT. The chain couples TRBV19 to TRBJ1-3; the D is unclear. There are 15 residues in the CDR3. Looked up from germline, CDR1 is LNHDA and CDR2 is SQIVND (reference sequence). The germline V and J ends were trimmed by 3 bases and 0 bases, with 9 bases remaining between them. Together with reference TRBV19 and TRBJ1-3, the CDR3 gives the full variable domain: DGGITQSPKYLFRKEGQNVTLSCEQNLNHDAMYWYRQDPGQGLRLIYYSQIVNDFQKGDIAEGYSVSREKKESFPLTVTSAQKNPTAFYLCASSIFRTSGNTIYFGEGSWLTVV.

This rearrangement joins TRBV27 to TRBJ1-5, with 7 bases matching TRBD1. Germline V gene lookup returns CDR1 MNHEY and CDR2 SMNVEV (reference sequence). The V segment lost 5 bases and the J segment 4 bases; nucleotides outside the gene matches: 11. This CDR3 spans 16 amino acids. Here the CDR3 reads CASSTNRDSRNQPQHF. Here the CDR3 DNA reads TGTGCCAGCAGTACAAACCGGGACAGTAGAAATCAGCCCCAGCATTTT.

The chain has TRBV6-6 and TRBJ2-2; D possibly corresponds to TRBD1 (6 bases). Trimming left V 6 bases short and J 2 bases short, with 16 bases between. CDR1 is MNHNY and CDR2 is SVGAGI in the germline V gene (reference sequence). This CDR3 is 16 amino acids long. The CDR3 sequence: CASRLQGPLNTGELFF. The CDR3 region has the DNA TGTGCCAGCAGATTACAGGGCCCGTTAAACACCGGGGAGCTGTTTTTT.

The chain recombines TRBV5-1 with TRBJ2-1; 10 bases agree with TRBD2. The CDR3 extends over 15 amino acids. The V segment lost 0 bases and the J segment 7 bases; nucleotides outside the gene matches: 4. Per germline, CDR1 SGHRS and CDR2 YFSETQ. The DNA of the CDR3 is TGCGCCAGCAGCTTGGTCACTAGCGGGGTTAATGAGCAGTTCTTC. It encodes CASSLVTSGVNEQFF.

The CDR3, as DNA: TGTGCCAGCAGCCTTGGCAAGGCCAATGGCTACACCTTC. It codes for CASSLGKANGYTF. The rearrangement links TRBV6-5 to TRBJ1-2, with D unclear. Germline CDR1 is MNHEY and CDR2 is SVGAGI. Trimming left V 6 bases short and J 6 bases short, with 14 bases between. The CDR3 runs to 13 residues.

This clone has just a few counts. CDR3 coding DNA: TGTGCCAGCAACCCAAGGAGGGAGGGGAATAATTCACCCCTCCACTTT. Its translation is CASNPRREGNNSPLHF. The chain recombines TRBV5-5 with TRBJ1-6; tentatively, D is TRBD1 (5 bases). Germline V CDR1 and CDR2: SGHKS, YYEKEE (reference sequence). There are 16 residues in the CDR3. V lost 6 bases and J lost 5, with 18 bases in between.

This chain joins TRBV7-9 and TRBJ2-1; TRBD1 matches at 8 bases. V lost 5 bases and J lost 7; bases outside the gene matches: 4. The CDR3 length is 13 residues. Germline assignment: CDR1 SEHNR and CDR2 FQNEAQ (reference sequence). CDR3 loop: CASSRRQGNEQFF. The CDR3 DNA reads TGTGCCAGCAGCCGTCGACAGGGGAATGAGCAGTTCTTC.

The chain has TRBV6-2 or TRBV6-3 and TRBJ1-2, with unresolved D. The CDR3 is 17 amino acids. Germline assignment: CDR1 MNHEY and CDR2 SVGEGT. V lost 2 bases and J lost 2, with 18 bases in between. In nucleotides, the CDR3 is TGTGCCAGCAGTTACGACGGAACCGACCTTAGAAACTATGGCTACACCTTC. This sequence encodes CASSYDGTDLRNYGYTF.

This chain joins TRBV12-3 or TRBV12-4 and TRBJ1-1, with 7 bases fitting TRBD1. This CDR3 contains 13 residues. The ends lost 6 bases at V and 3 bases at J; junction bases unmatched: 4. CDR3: CASSAGGHTEAFF. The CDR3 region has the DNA TGTGCCAGCAGCGCAGGGGGTCACACTGAAGCTTTCTTT.

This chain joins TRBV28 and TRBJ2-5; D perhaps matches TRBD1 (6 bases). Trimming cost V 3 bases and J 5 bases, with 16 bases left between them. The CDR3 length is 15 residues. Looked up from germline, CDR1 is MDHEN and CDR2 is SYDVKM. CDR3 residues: CASSLGAEGVETQYF. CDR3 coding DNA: TGTGCCAGCAGTTTGGGGGCCGAGGGAGTTGAGACCCAGTACTTC. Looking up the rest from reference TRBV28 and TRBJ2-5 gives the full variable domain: DVKVTQSSRYLVKRTGEKVFLECVQDMDHENMFWYRQDPGLGLRLIYFSYDVKMKEKGDIPEGYSVSREKKERFSLILESASTNQTSMYLCASSLGAEGVETQYFGPGTRLLVL.

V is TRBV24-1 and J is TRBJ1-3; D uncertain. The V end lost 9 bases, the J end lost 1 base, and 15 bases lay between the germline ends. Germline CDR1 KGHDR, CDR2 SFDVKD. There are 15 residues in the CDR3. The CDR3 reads CATSRMSGSGNTIYF. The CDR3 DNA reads TGTGCCACCTCCCGAATGTCTGGTTCTGGAAACACCATATATTTT.